This TCR beta chain was found in a study of beta chain features in type 1 diabetes. This clone appeared a few times. What was sequenced were expressed TCRB transcripts, since all of the isolated RNA had been reverse transcribed. Here immunoSEQ multiplex PCR was the method, and the copy in TCRdb shows in-frame clones only, minus some. The top ten clones hold 0.035% to 0.04% of a sample with roughly 370,000 clones, roughly 14% of them seen once. The receptor was isolated from a man younger than 40 in good health. Material: naive CD4+ T cells from blood.

Here the CDR3 DNA reads TGTGCCACCAGCAGAGCTTATCGGTTTAGCGGGGTCACAGATACGCAGTATTTT. Protein sequence: CATSRAYRFSGVTDTQYF. The chain links TRBV15 to TRBJ2-3; 8 bases are a match to TRBD2. The CDR3 extends over 18 amino acids. CDR1 is LNHNV and CDR2 is YYDKDF in the germline V gene (reference sequence). V lost 1 base to trimming and J lost 2 bases; unmatched junction nucleotides: 11. Full variable domain (remainder filled in from reference TRBV15 and TRBJ2-3): DAMVIQNPRYQVTQFGKPVTLSCSQTLNHNVMYWYQQKSSQAPKLLFHYYDKDFNNEADTPDNFQSRRPNTSFCFLDIRSPGLGDTAMYLCATSRAYRFSGVTDTQYFGPGTRLTVL.